The 30 T cell receptor beta chains given below trace back to one sample, sequenced in a study of glioma-infiltrating T cells after dendritic cell vaccination. This table comes from immunoSEQ multiplex PCR, and its TCRdb copy is limited to in-frame clones, with some not included. The sample has under 130,000 clones, nearly 90% seen once. Time point given: after dendritic cell vaccination, including at tumor progression/relapse. The input for sequencing was blood, taken after dendritic cell vaccination. These receptors all come from a human donor with glioblastoma.

The V gene is TRBV7-2, the J gene TRBJ2-2, with D unclear. The CDR3 is 16 residues long. CDR1 and CDR2 (germline): SGHTA, FQGNSA. The V gene lost 5 bases and the J gene lost 7 bases, with 20 bases spanning the gap. DNA for the CDR3: TGTGCCAGCAGCCCCCAACCTCTGGCGAGACACGGGGAGCTGTTTTTT. This translates into CASSPQPLARHGELFF. The full variable domain, completed using reference TRBV7-2 and TRBJ2-2, is GAGVSQSPSNKVTEKGKDVELRCDPISGHTALYWYRQSLGQGLEFLIYFQGNSAPDKSGLPSDRFSAERTGGSVSTLTIQRTQQEDSAVYLCASSPQPLARHGELFFGEGSRLTVL.

The chain links TRBV30 to TRBJ2-5, with 8 bases matching TRBD1. CDR3 length: 15 amino acids. Germline V gene data show CDR1 as GTSNPN and CDR2 as SVGIG (reference sequence). Trimming cost V 2 bases and J 2 bases; bases outside gene matches: 7. CDR3 region: CAWSPPRTGQETQYF. The CDR3 DNA sequence: TGTGCCTGGAGTCCCCCGCGGACAGGGCAAGAGACCCAGTACTTC. Full variable domain (remainder filled in from reference TRBV30 and TRBJ2-5): SQTIHQWPATLVQPVGSPLSLECTVEGTSNPNLYWYRQAAGRGLQLLFYSVGIGQISSEVPQNLSASRPQDRQFILSSKKLLLSDSGFYLCAWSPPRTGQETQYFGPGTRLLVL.

CDR3 DNA sequence: TGTGCCAGCAGCCCCCGGACTAGCGGAAGGCGCACAGATACGCAGTATTTT. Its protein is CASSPRTSGRRTDTQYF. The chain employs TRBV7-9 and TRBJ2-3; 10 nucleotides line up with TRBD2. Germline lookup yields CDR1 SEHNR and CDR2 FQNEAQ (reference sequence). V was clipped by 5 bases and J by 1 base; unmatched bases: 9. This CDR3 is built from 17 residues. The complete variable domain, with remaining parts taken from reference TRBV7-9 and TRBJ2-3, reads DTGVSQNPRHKITKRGQNVTFRCDPISEHNRLYWYRQTLGQGPEFLTYFQNEAQLEKSRLLSDRFSAERPKGSFSTLEIQRTEQGDSAMYLCASSPRTSGRRTDTQYFGPGTRLTVL.

This clone has more than one count but fewer than ten. The rearrangement uses TRBV9 and TRBJ1-1, with D hard to call. The CDR3 is 15 amino acids. Germline assignment: CDR1 SGDLS and CDR2 YYNGEE. V lost 1 base and J 5 bases, leaving 15 bases between the germline ends. The CDR3: CASSVNREGSTEAFF. The CDR3 nucleotides read TGTGCCAGCAGCGTAAACCGCGAGGGTTCGACTGAAGCTTTCTTT.

V gene TRBV2 combines with J gene TRBJ2-2, with D hard to call. Looked up from germline, CDR1 is SNHLY and CDR2 is FYNNEI. CDR3 length: 14 residues. Deletions cut 3 bases from V and 0 bases from J, with 5 bases between. The CDR3 region has the DNA TGTGCCAGCAGTGATTCAGCGAACACCGGGGAGCTGTTTTTT. It codes for CASSDSANTGELFF.

This chain joins TRBV11-3 and TRBJ2-3, with D possibly matching TRBD1 (5 bases). There are 14 residues in the CDR3. The V gene's germline CDR1 is SGHNT and CDR2 YENEEA. V was trimmed by 5 bases and J by 2 bases, leaving 11 bases between them. The CDR3 DNA reads as TGTGCCAGCAGCCAGGGTGTGGTCACAGATACGCAGTATTTT. Protein product: CASSQGVVTDTQYF.

This chain links TRBV4-1 with TRBJ2-7; 10 bases line up with TRBD1. Germline V CDR1 and CDR2: MGHRA, YSYEKL. The CDR3 length is 16 residues. Trimming removed 0 bases from V and 2 bases from J; junction bases left unmatched: 4. CDR3 nucleotides: TGCGCCAGCAGCCAAGACGGACAGGGGGTACCCTACGAGCAGTACTTC. Its translation is CASSQDGQGVPYEQYF.

The rearrangement links TRBV14 to TRBJ2-7, with D possibly TRBD2 on 5 matching bases. The CDR3 is 12 amino acids. Germline assignment: CDR1 SGHDN and CDR2 FVKESK. The V end lost 2 bases, the J end lost 5 bases, and 7 bases lay between the germline ends. The CDR3 protein is CASSQIGNEQYF. CDR3 nucleotide sequence: TGTGCCAGCAGCCAAATCGGGAACGAGCAGTACTTC.

The chain couples TRBV11-1 to TRBJ2-5; possible D gene TRBD1, 5 bases. The V end lost 3 bases, the J end lost 5 bases, and 16 bases lay between the germline ends. Germline values: CDR1 SGHAT, CDR2 FQDESV (reference sequence). The CDR3 spans 15 residues. CDR3 region: CASSFAGNPRETQYF. The CDR3 DNA reads TGTGCCAGCAGCTTCGCAGGGAACCCCAGGGAGACCCAGTACTTC.

The gene calls are TRBV4-1 and TRBJ2-1, with 8 bases matching TRBD2. J lost 4 bases, V lost 5 bases, and 4 bases had no gene match. Germline assignment: CDR1 MGHRA and CDR2 YSYEKL. The CDR3 contains 14 residues. CDR3 residues: CASSKLAGYNEQFF. In DNA, the CDR3 is TGCGCCAGCAGCAAATTAGCGGGGTACAATGAGCAGTTCTTC.

This clone has only one observation. V is TRBV2 and J is TRBJ2-7; maybe TRBD1 (6 bases). This CDR3 contains 14 residues. CDR1 is SNHLY, CDR2 FYNNEI, per germline. Trimming shortened V by 11 bases and J by 0 bases, and 17 bases separated the two germline ends. CDR3 in DNA: TGTGCCCGCACCGTGACAGGTTCCTCCTACGAGCAGTACTTC. Translating it yields CARTVTGSSYEQYF.

This clone occurred once. The chain is built from TRBV25-1 and TRBJ2-1; 10 bases agree with TRBD1. The CDR3 spans 15 residues. Per the germline V gene, CDR1 is MGHDK and CDR2 is SYGVNS. The junction had 9 bases not matched to a gene; V was cut back by 9 bases and J by 4 bases. Here the CDR3 DNA reads TGTGCCAGTGGTGGCTCGGGACAGGGGTACAATGAGCAGTTCTTC. Translated: CASGGSGQGYNEQFF. The full variable domain, rest sourced from reference TRBV25-1 and TRBJ2-1, is EADIYQTPRYLVIGTGKKITLECSQTMGHDKMYWYQQDPGMELHLIHYSYGVNSTEKGDLSSESTVSRIRTEHFPLTLESARPSHTSQYLCASGGSGQGYNEQFFGPGTRLTVL.

The rearrangement joins TRBV6-4 to TRBJ2-3, with D possibly matching TRBD2 (6 bases). The V gene's germline CDR1 is MRHNA and CDR2 SNTAGT. V shed 5 bases and J shed 0 bases, with 9 bases lying between them. The CDR3 extends over 14 amino acids. The CDR3 here is CASSPGLSTDTQYF. The CDR3 nucleotides read TGTGCCAGCAGTCCCGGACTAAGCACAGATACGCAGTATTTT.

The sample holds a few counts of this clone. The chain is built from TRBV9 and TRBJ2-7; 8 bases are shared with TRBD2. The V gene's germline CDR1 is SGDLS and CDR2 YYNGEE. The length of the CDR3 is 14 residues. Germline trimming cut 4 bases from V and 6 bases from J; bases unmatched to any gene: 9. CDR3 sequence (DNA): TGTGCCAGCAGCCGGAGCGGGAGTCAGACCGAGCAGTACTTC. Translating gives CASSRSGSQTEQYF. Full variable domain (missing parts from reference TRBV9 and TRBJ2-7): DSGVTQTPKHLITATGQRVTLRCSPRSGDLSVYWYQQSLDQGLQFLIQYYNGEERAKGNILERFSAQQFPDLHSELNLSSLELGDSALYFCASSRSGSQTEQYFGPGTRLTVT.

The J gene is TRBJ1-1, the V gene TRBV5-6; TRBD1 might be the D (5 bases). The CDR3 is made up of 13 amino acids. Germline lookup yields CDR1 SGHDT and CDR2 YYEEEE. Trimming cost V 0 bases and J 3 bases, with 6 bases left between them. CDR3 in DNA: TGTGCCAGCAGCTTGGGGACATACACTGAAGCTTTCTTT. Translated, it gives CASSLGTYTEAFF.

The chain combines TRBV7-9 with TRBJ2-7, with TRBD1 matching 8 bases. V lost 1 base to trimming and J lost 3 bases; unmatched junction nucleotides: 8. There are 16 residues in the CDR3. The germline V gene encodes CDR1 SEHNR and CDR2 FQNEAQ (reference sequence). CDR3 bases: TGTGCCAGCAGCTTAGATCGTACAGGGGGTATCTACGAGCAGTACTTC. Its translation: CASSLDRTGGIYEQYF.

This rearrangement joins TRBV5-1 to TRBJ2-5; 12 bases agree with TRBD1. The CDR3 length is 14 residues. J lost 10 bases, V lost 0 bases, and 4 bases had no gene match. Germline CDR1 and CDR2: SGHRS and YFSETQ. The CDR3 sequence is CASSLAGTGGLQYF. Written as DNA, the CDR3 is TGCGCCAGCAGCTTGGCGGGGACAGGGGGCCTCCAGTACTTC. Complete variable domain (other parts from reference TRBV5-1 and TRBJ2-5): KAGVTQTPRYLIKTRGQQVTLSCSPISGHRSVSWYQQTPGQGLQFLFEYFSETQRNKGNFPGRFSGRQFSNSRSEMNVSTLELGDSALYLCASSLAGTGGLQYFGPGTRLLVL.

V usage is TRBV5-8 and J usage is TRBJ1-2; possibly TRBD1 for D (5 bases). The germline V gene encodes CDR1 SGHTS and CDR2 YDEGEE. With 2 bases removed from V and 5 bases from J, the gap between germline ends came to 16 bases. CDR3 length: 15 residues. CDR3 coding DNA: TGTGCCAGCAGCTTATTTACTTCAGGGCAGTATGGCTACACCTTC. Protein: CASSLFTSGQYGYTF.

This chain joins TRBV12-5 and TRBJ2-1, with 14 bases lining up with TRBD2. J lost 5 bases, V lost 4 bases, and 7 bases had no gene match. The CDR3 totals 17 residues. Germline-derived CDR1 and CDR2 are LGHNT and FRNRAP. The CDR3 nucleotides are TGTGCTAGTGGTTGGTTTGGGACTAGCGGGGGTAACAATGAGCAGTTCTTC. Translated: CASGWFGTSGGNNEQFF.

This clone has a handful of counts. The rearrangement uses TRBV4-1 and TRBJ2-3; 7 bases are a match to TRBD1. The junction had 3 bases not matched to a gene; V was cut back by 0 bases and J by 6 bases. Germline V gene data show CDR1 as MGHRA and CDR2 as YSYEKL. This CDR3 is 14 amino acids long. The DNA of the CDR3 is TGCGCCAGCAGCCAAGAGGACAGGAGGGATACGCAGTATTTT. It encodes CASSQEDRRDTQYF.

V gene TRBV10-3 combines with J gene TRBJ2-2, with D perhaps TRBD2 (5 bases). The CDR3 is made up of 14 amino acids. Germline V lookup: CDR1 ENHRY, CDR2 SYGVKD. V was pared by 0 bases and J by 6 bases, with 8 bases between. CDR3 sequence (DNA): TGTGCCATCAGTGAGTCCTACGGGGCCGGGGAGCTGTTTTTT. This encodes CAISESYGAGELFF.

V and J are TRBV30 and TRBJ1-5; 8 bases line up with TRBD1. With V trimmed by 5 bases and J by 1 base, 1 base remained unmatched. CDR1 is GTSNPN, CDR2 SVGIG, per germline (reference sequence). The CDR3 loop spans 13 amino acids. CDR3 nucleotide sequence: TGTGCCTGGGGGGACAGGAGCAATCAGCCCCAGCATTTT. Translation gives CAWGDRSNQPQHF.

The chain joins TRBV2 to TRBJ2-1; TRBD2 agrees at 8 bases. Losses at the gene ends were 6 bases for V and 8 bases for J; bases not matched to a gene: 6. The germline V gene has CDR1 SNHLY and CDR2 FYNNEI. The CDR3 covers 13 residues. The CDR3 DNA is TGTGCCAGCAGAAGCGGGAGTACGGATGAGCAGTTCTTC. Protein sequence: CASRSGSTDEQFF.

This clone showed up just once. The chain carries TRBV6-5 and TRBJ1-1, with a possible D match to TRBD1 (5 bases). Germline assignment: CDR1 MNHEY and CDR2 SVGAGI. Trimming took 0 bases from V and 1 from J, leaving 9 bases between them. This CDR3 is built from 15 residues. CDR3 coding DNA: TGTGCCAGCAGTTACTCCAGGGTTAGGAACACTGAAGCTTTCTTT. Protein: CASSYSRVRNTEAFF.

The chain is built from TRBV4-2 and TRBJ1-4, with D uncertain. CDR3 length: 14 residues. Trimming took 1 base from V and 3 from J, leaving 6 bases between them. Germline assignment: CDR1 LGHNA and CDR2 YNFKEQ. DNA for the CDR3: TGTGCCAGCAGCCAAGGCGGGCCTAATGAAAAACTGTTTTTT. Encoded protein: CASSQGGPNEKLFF.

J is TRBJ1-6 and V is TRBV30, with TRBD1 matching over 7 bases. The CDR3 has 14 residues. Germline CDR1 and CDR2: GTSNPN and SVGIG (reference sequence). V dropped 4 bases and J dropped 8; count of bases not matched to a gene: 8. The CDR3 spells CAWNNDRVYSPLHF. CDR3 coding DNA: TGTGCCTGGAATAATGACAGGGTTTATTCACCCCTCCACTTT.

The J gene is TRBJ2-3, the V gene TRBV10-3; D gene uncertain. Germline V gives CDR1 ENHRY, CDR2 SYGVKD. The CDR3 spans 15 residues. Trimming removed 2 bases at V and 3 bases at J, with 12 bases between. DNA for the CDR3: TGTGCCATCAGTGAGGGCCTGGTCAGGACAGATACGCAGTATTTT. Translation gives CAISEGLVRTDTQYF.

This chain links TRBV4-1 with TRBJ2-7, with 9 bases that match TRBD2. The junction had 13 bases not matched to a gene; V was cut back by 0 bases and J by 1 base. This CDR3 comprises 19 residues. The germline gives CDR1 MGHRA, CDR2 YSYEKL. CDR3 amino acids: CASSQDPRLAGPGSYEQYF. The CDR3 region has the DNA TGCGCCAGCAGCCAAGATCCGCGGCTAGCGGGACCCGGATCCTACGAGCAGTACTTC.

DNA for the CDR3: TGTGCCAGCAGAACAGGGGGCTCCTACAATGAGCAGTTCTTC. This translates into CASRTGGSYNEQFF. This rearrangement joins TRBV6-1 to TRBJ2-1, with TRBD1 matching 8 bases. The junction had 1 base not matched to a gene; V was cut back by 6 bases and J by 0 bases. Germline assignment: CDR1 MNHNS and CDR2 SASEGT. This CDR3 is 14 amino acids long.

The chain uses TRBV19 and TRBJ1-4; TRBD1 matches at 7 bases. CDR1 is LNHDA, CDR2 SQIVND, per germline (reference sequence). V lost 0 bases and J lost 8; bases outside the gene matches: 6. The CDR3 has 15 residues. Written as DNA, the CDR3 is TGTGCCAGTAGTATAGAGAACAGGGGAGACGAAAAACTGTTTTTT. This encodes CASSIENRGDEKLFF. The full variable domain, in which reference TRBV19 and TRBJ1-4 provide the parts outside the CDR3, is DGGITQSPKYLFRKEGQNVTLSCEQNLNHDAMYWYRQDPGQGLRLIYYSQIVNDFQKGDIAEGYSVSREKKESFPLTVTSAQKNPTAFYLCASSIENRGDEKLFFGSGTQLSVL.